Listed below are T cell receptor beta chains from one sample, sequenced in a study of blood T cell repertoires in COVID-19. The repertoire was sequenced with immunoSEQ multiplex PCR; TCRdb's copy has only in-frame clones and lacks some. The sample has some 250,000 clones; 75% to 90% are singletons. Material: PBMCs or T cells enriched from blood (not recorded which). The receptors stem from a woman aged 40 to 55 with acute COVID-19. CDR3s include the opening cysteine and the closing phenylalanine or tryptophan. A D gene is named only where the DNA matches it firmly. Clone size is given for some rows only: seen once, a few or many times, or a class if the clone is expanded.

>TRBD2|TRBJ2-7|once|TRBV13
CASSLVGGTSGRALSYEQYF
TGTGCCAGCAGCTTAGTGGGGGGGACTAGCGGGAGGGCCCTCTCCTACGAGCAGTACTTC
>NA|TRBJ2-3|NA|TRBV19
CASSGQTTQYF
TGTGCCAGTAGTGGGCAGACTACGCAGTATTTT
>TRBD2|TRBJ2-2|NA|TRBV19
CASSIGLAGSTGELFF
TGTGCCAGTAGTATAGGACTAGCGGGAAGCACCGGGGAGCTGTTTTTT
>NA|TRBJ1-1|NA|TRBV21-1
CASSNKLATIRTEAFF
TGTGCCAGCAGTAATAAGCTAGCTACAATTCGCACTGAAGCTTTCTTT
>TRBD1|TRBJ1-2|NA|TRBV29-1
CSVVTGWKGYTF
TGCAGCGTTGTGACAGGGTGGAAAGGCTACACCTTC
>TRBD2|TRBJ2-5|once|TRBV2
CASSELAGISTQYF
TGTGCCAGCAGTGAACTAGCGGGGATAAGTACCCAGTACTTC
>NA|TRBJ1-4|NA|TRBV19
CASRMSREGGEKLFF
TGTGCCAGTCGCATGTCGAGGGAAGGCGGTGAAAAACTGTTTTTT
>NA|TRBJ2-2|many|TRBV9
CASSVVGAQGESGELFF
TGTGCCAGCAGCGTAGTAGGCGCTCAAGGGGAAAGCGGGGAGCTGTTTTTT
>TRBD1|TRBJ2-7|NA|TRBV28
CASSLLDRGSWREQYF
TGTGCCAGCAGTTTATTAGACAGGGGGAGTTGGAGGGAGCAGTACTTC
>TRBD2|TRBJ2-7|NA|TRBV27
CASSALAGDEQYF
TGTGCCAGCAGCGCGCTAGCGGGAGACGAGCAGTACTTC
>TRBD2|TRBJ2-5|NA|TRBV11-2
CASSLGLAFQETQYF
TGTGCCAGCAGCTTGGGACTAGCCTTTCAAGAGACCCAGTACTTC
>TRBD1|TRBJ1-6|NA|TRBV30
CAFNVGDRNSPLHF
TGTGCTTTTAATGTTGGGGACAGGAATTCACCCCTCCACTTT
>NA|TRBJ2-7|NA|TRBV7-3
CASSSSGGSYEQYF
TGTGCCAGCAGTTCCTCCGGGGGCTCCTACGAGCAGTACTTC
>NA|TRBJ1-2|NA|TRBV5-1
CASSLDSGWDGYTF
TGCGCCAGCAGCTTGGATTCAGGGTGGGATGGCTACACCTTC
>TRBD1|TRBJ1-5|once|TRBV5-1
CASSLEGQHNQPQHF
TGCGCCAGCAGCTTGGAGGGACAGCATAATCAGCCCCAGCATTTT
>NA|TRBJ1-2|once|TRBV27
CASSHSPNYGYTF
TGTGCCAGCAGCCACAGTCCTAACTATGGCTACACCTTC
>NA|TRBJ2-1|NA|TRBV3-1/TRBV3-2
CASSQVAREQFF
TGTGCCAGCAGCCAAGTCGCGAGAGAGCAGTTCTTC
>NA|TRBJ2-5|NA|TRBV6-1
CASSEGWGLETQYF
TGTGCCAGCAGTGAAGGGTGGGGGCTAGAGACCCAGTACTTC
>NA|TRBJ2-7|NA|TRBV6-5
CASRFGGPYEQYF
TGTGCCAGCAGGTTTGGAGGCCCCTACGAGCAGTACTTC
>TRBD1|TRBJ1-1|NA|TRBV20-1
CSASSPGQGLGTEAFF
TGCAGTGCTAGTAGTCCGGGACAGGGCTTGGGCACTGAAGCTTTCTTT
>TRBD2|TRBJ2-5|NA|TRBV5-1
CASSFGGSSETQYF
TGCGCCAGCAGCTTCGGCGGGAGTTCAGAGACCCAGTACTTC
>NA|TRBJ1-5|NA|TRBV7-9
CASSLARGEGPQHF
TGTGCCAGCAGCTTAGCGCGGGGAGAGGGGCCCCAGCATTTT
>NA|TRBJ2-7|NA|TRBV9
CASSVEPRMEVEQYF
TGTGCCAGCAGCGTAGAGCCCAGGATGGAGGTCGAGCAGTACTTC
>TRBD1|TRBJ1-2|NA|TRBV10-2
CASSYRGQGPYGYTF
TGCGCCAGCTCCTACCGGGGACAGGGCCCCTATGGCTACACCTTC
>NA|TRBJ1-1|NA|TRBV25-1
CASSEWGVEAFF
TGTGCCAGCAGTGAATGGGGGGTGGAAGCTTTCTTT
>TRBD2|TRBJ2-5|NA|TRBV9
CASSQGLAGEETQYF
TGTGCCAGCAGCCAAGGACTAGCGGGAGAAGAGACCCAGTACTTC
>TRBD1|TRBJ1-6|NA|TRBV6-9
CARHRDREPYNSPLHF
TGTGCCAGGCACCGGGACAGGGAACCCTATAATTCACCCCTCCACTTT
>TRBD1|TRBJ2-5|NA|TRBV5-5
CASSSGTGHQETQYF
TGTGCCAGCAGCTCCGGGACAGGGCACCAAGAGACCCAGTACTTC
>NA|TRBJ2-1|NA|TRBV3-1/TRBV3-2
CASSSTRGNEQFF
TGTGCCAGCAGCTCGACTAGAGGGAATGAGCAGTTCTTC
>TRBD2|TRBJ2-1|NA|TRBV5-1
CASSSGLAGRDEQFF
TGCGCCAGCAGCTCGGGACTAGCGGGAAGGGATGAGCAGTTCTTC
>NA|TRBJ1-5|NA|TRBV28
CAWAGGVRQPQHF
TGTGCCTGGGCGGGCGGTGTGAGGCAGCCCCAGCATTTT
>NA|TRBJ1-6|NA|TRBV19
CASNSGSANSPLHF
TGTGCCAGTAATTCTGGGAGTGCGAATTCACCCCTCCACTTT
>NA|TRBJ2-6|NA|TRBV5-1
CASSFVAGTSGANVLTF
TGCGCCAGCAGCTTTGTTGCAGGAACCTCTGGGGCCAACGTCCTGACTTTC
>NA|TRBJ1-6|few|TRBV6-4
CASSGQQGPHKKTPLHF
TGTGCCAGCAGTGGTCAACAGGGACCGCATAAAAAGACACCCCTCCACTTT
>NA|TRBJ2-3|NA|TRBV7-9
CASSTSKSADTQYF
TGTGCCAGCAGCACTAGCAAGTCCGCAGATACGCAGTATTTT
>NA|TRBJ2-1|NA|TRBV24-1
CATSDERDHNEQFF
TGTGCCACCAGTGATGAACGGGATCACAATGAGCAGTTCTTC
>TRBD1|TRBJ2-1|once|TRBV11-2
CASSLNGQGAYNEQFF
TGTGCCAGCAGCTTGAATGGGCAGGGGGCTTACAATGAGCAGTTCTTC
>TRBD1|TRBJ2-7|NA|TRBV29-1
CSVEGQGAYEQYF
TGCAGCGTTGAAGGACAGGGGGCCTACGAGCAGTACTTC
>NA|TRBJ2-7|NA|TRBV29-1
CSVTVSYEQYF
TGCAGCGTTACAGTATCCTACGAGCAGTACTTC
>NA|TRBJ2-1|NA|TRBV7-8
CASSLASASDVPNEQFF
TGTGCCAGCAGCTTAGCGTCGGCTAGCGACGTCCCAAATGAGCAGTTCTTC
>NA|TRBJ1-1|NA|TRBV2
CASRDSDTEAFF
TGTGCCAGCAGGGACTCCGACACTGAAGCTTTCTTT
>NA|TRBJ2-5|NA|TRBV2
CASERPPRETQYF
TGTGCCAGCGAGCGCCCCCCTCGAGAGACCCAGTACTTC
>NA|TRBJ1-4|NA|TRBV2
CASSQNEKLFF
TGTGCCAGCAGTCAAAATGAAAAACTGTTTTTT
>NA|TRBJ2-5|many|TRBV7-9
CASSSLEETQYF
TGTGCCAGCAGCTCCCTGGAGGAGACCCAGTACTTC
>TRBD2|TRBJ2-3|once|TRBV3-1/TRBV3-2
CASSLLAADTQYF
TGTGCCAGCAGCCTTCTAGCGGCCGATACGCAGTATTTT
>NA|TRBJ1-1|once|TRBV5-5
CASSPQPGAEAFF
TGTGCCAGCAGCCCCCAACCCGGGGCTGAAGCTTTCTTT
>TRBD2|TRBJ2-5|NA|TRBV5-1
CASSLAGGPETQYF
TGCGCCAGCAGCTTAGCGGGAGGGCCGGAGACCCAGTACTTC
>TRBD2|TRBJ2-3|few|TRBV19
CASSLTSGRGDTQYF
TGTGCCAGTAGCCTAACTAGCGGGAGAGGAGATACGCAGTATTTT
>TRBD2|TRBJ2-5|NA|TRBV5-1
CASSLDGRAQETQYF
TGCGCCAGCAGCTTGGACGGGAGGGCTCAAGAGACCCAGTACTTC
>TRBD2|TRBJ2-3|few|TRBV2
CASSEAPPQVRTSGGLTDTQYF
TGTGCCAGCAGTGAAGCCCCACCCCAGGTTAGGACTAGCGGGGGGCTGACAGATACGCAGTATTTT
>TRBD2|TRBJ2-2|once|TRBV24-1
CATSPGTSFNTGELFF
TGTGCCACCAGTCCCGGGACTAGCTTTAACACCGGGGAGCTGTTTTTT
>TRBD2|TRBJ2-1|NA|TRBV5-1
CASSMTSGSGEQFF
TGCGCCAGCAGTATGACTAGCGGGAGTGGTGAGCAGTTCTTC
>NA|TRBJ2-5|once|TRBV25-1
CASSELRDQETQYF
TGTGCCAGCAGTGAATTGAGAGACCAAGAGACCCAGTACTTC
>NA|TRBJ2-1|NA|TRBV4-1
CASSQDSGGDSEQFF
TGCGCCAGCAGCCAAGATTCCGGGGGGGACAGTGAGCAGTTCTTC
>NA|TRBJ2-5|NA|TRBV7-9
CASSPIAETQYF
TGTGCCAGCAGCCCGATAGCGGAGACCCAGTACTTC